Listed here are 2 T cell receptor beta chains from one sample, sequenced in a study of shared clonotypes between healthy human individuals. The naive CD8 population came from CD45RO-negative cells selected for CCR7, without terminally differentiated effector memory CD45RA+ cells. Libraries were prepared by immunoSEQ multiplex PCR; TCRdb keeps only in-frame clonotypes and omits some of them. The table includes just over 2,000,000 clones, about 95% detected once. Material for sequencing was naive CD8+ T cells sorted from blood. These receptors were collected from a man aged 18-30 years in good health.

The V call is TRBV27, the J call TRBJ1-6; D might be TRBD1 (5 bases). CDR1 is MNHEY, CDR2 SMNVEV, per germline (reference sequence). The CDR3 is made up of 16 amino acids. The ends were cut back, 7 bases at V and 6 bases at J, with 19 bases in the middle. DNA of the CDR3: TGTGCCAGCACCCTAATATGGGGGAACAGTAATTCACCCCTCCACTTT. Residues: CASTLIWGNSNSPLHF.

The chain recombines TRBV28 with TRBJ1-6; D may be TRBD1 (6 bases). Trimming left V 2 bases short and J 9 bases short, with 14 bases between. The CDR3 is made up of 15 amino acids. Germline lookup yields CDR1 MDHEN and CDR2 SYDVKM. CDR3 sequence reads: CASSLEVSGASPLHF. The CDR3 DNA follows: TGTGCCAGCAGTTTAGAGGTGTCGGGGGCTTCACCCCTCCACTTT.